The source of this T cell receptor beta chain is a study of blood T cell repertoires in COVID-19. The wider study: Both acute and convalescent COVID-19 samples were obtained from the United States, Italy and Spain. In each case, the material was cDNA or gDNA derived from T cells, B-cell-depleted T cells, or PBMCs.

Clones were read by immunoSEQ multiplex PCR, and TCRdb kept only the in-frame ones, dropping some. This table holds some 230,000 clones, 75% to 90% found once. Looked up from germline, CDR1 is SGHRS and CDR2 is YFSETQ. The CDR3 is made up of 14 amino acids. The V and J ends lost 0 bases and 4 bases respectively, with 10 bases between them. This TCR came from a woman aged 80 or older with COVID-19, enrolled during active disease. Specimen: peripheral blood. V and J are TRBV5-1 and TRBJ1-2; the D is unclear. CDR3 loop: CASSLGGGLYGYTF. In nucleotides, the CDR3 is TGCGCCAGCAGCTTGGGAGGAGGGCTCTATGGCTACACCTTC.